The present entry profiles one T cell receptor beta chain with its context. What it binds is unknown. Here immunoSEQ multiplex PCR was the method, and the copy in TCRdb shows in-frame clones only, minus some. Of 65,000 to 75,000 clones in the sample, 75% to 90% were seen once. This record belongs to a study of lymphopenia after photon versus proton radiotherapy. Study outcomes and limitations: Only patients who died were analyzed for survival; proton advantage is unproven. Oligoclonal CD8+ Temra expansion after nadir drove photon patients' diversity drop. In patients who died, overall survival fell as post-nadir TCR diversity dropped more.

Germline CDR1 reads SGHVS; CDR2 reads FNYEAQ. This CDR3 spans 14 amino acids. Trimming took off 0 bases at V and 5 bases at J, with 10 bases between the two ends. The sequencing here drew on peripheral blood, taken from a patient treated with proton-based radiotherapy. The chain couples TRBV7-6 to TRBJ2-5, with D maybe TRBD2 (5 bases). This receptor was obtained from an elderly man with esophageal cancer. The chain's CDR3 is CASSLAARRETQYF. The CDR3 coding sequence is TGTGCCAGCAGCTTAGCGGCCCGGAGGGAGACCCAGTACTTC. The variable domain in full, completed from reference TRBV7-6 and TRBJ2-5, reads GAGVSQSPRYKVTKRGQDVALRCDPISGHVSLYWYRQALGQGPEFLTYFNYEAQQDKSGLPNDRFSAERPEGSISTLTIQRTEQRDSAMYRCASSLAARRETQYFGPGTRLLVL.